The clone carrying this T cell receptor beta chain came up many times. Its antigen is currently unknown. The TCR beta library used iRepertoire HTBI primers with Arm-PCR amplification of CDR3. TCRdb re-derived calls from the multiplex PCR reads in MiXCR, one entry per CDR3 protein. Of around 420,000 distinct CDR3 sequences listed, approximately 15% were seen once; the top ten hold approximately 7.8%. Stated time point: newly diagnosed GD, antithyroid drugs for less than 3 months. PBMC RNA was the source of the TCR library. The CDR3 contains 15 residues. V shed 6 bases and J shed 1 base, with 15 bases lying between them. Per the germline V gene, CDR1 is MDHEN and CDR2 is SYDVKM. The sample originates from a study of regulatory T cells in long-lasting Graves disease. As for the study in general: Antithyroid drug exposure in newly diagnosed Graves' patients had lasted under 3 months.

Study-wide findings and caveats: The study found persistent patients shared more public clonotypes (roughly 3,000) than new patients (just over 950).

These data were also filed under a second study, of T cells in Graves' hyperthyroidism and ophthalmopathy.

This sequence originates from a woman between 40 and 55 years old with Graves disease. The chain is built from TRBV28 and TRBJ2-5; D might be TRBD1 (7 bases). Sequences were derived from peripheral blood mononuclear cells (PBMCs), sampled at new diagnosis, from a patient treated with antithyroid drugs. The CDR3 region has the DNA TGTGCCAGCAGGACCGGAGGGACAGTCCAAGAGACCCAGTACTTC. Residues: CASRTGGTVQETQYF.